Following are 23 T cell receptor beta chains from one sample sequenced in a study of shared clonotypes between healthy human individuals. Naive-designated CD8 cells lacked CD45RO, were positively enriched for CCR7, and omitted terminally differentiated effector memory CD45RA+ cells. Measured with immunoSEQ multiplex PCR; TCRdb has only the in-frame clones, and not every one. The repertoire holds a few hundred thousand clones, roughly 95% seen once, with about 0.11% in the top ten. Material: naive CD8+ T cells sorted from blood. The source of these receptors is a woman in her twenties or thirties in good health.

The chain is built from TRBV27 and TRBJ2-1; the D gene is possibly TRBD2 (6 bases). The CDR3 is 16 amino acids. Trimming pared 5 bases from V and 4 bases from J, leaving 18 bases between. Per the germline V gene, CDR1 is MNHEY and CDR2 is SMNVEV (reference sequence). In DNA form, the CDR3 reads TGTGCCAGCAGTCGGGAGTGGGGGTTTGAATACAATGAGCAGTTCTTC. Its translation is CASSREWGFEYNEQFF.

The CDR3 loop is CASSQIAGGSPYEQYF. DNA for the CDR3: TGTGCCAGCAGTCAAATAGCGGGAGGGTCCCCCTACGAGCAGTACTTC. V and J are TRBV27 and TRBJ2-7; 11 nucleotides match TRBD2. CDR3 size: 16 residues. Trimming cost V 5 bases and J 2 bases; bases outside gene matches: 8. CDR1 and CDR2 (germline): MNHEY, SMNVEV (reference sequence).

The rearrangement uses TRBV6-1 and TRBJ2-1; 11 bases are a match to TRBD2. The ends lost 6 bases at V and 5 bases at J; junction bases unmatched: 9. Germline values: CDR1 MNHNS, CDR2 SASEGT. The CDR3 spans 16 residues. The CDR3 is CASRELLAGENNEQFF. The DNA of the CDR3 is TGTGCCAGCAGGGAACTACTAGCGGGAGAAAACAATGAGCAGTTCTTC.

The rearrangement links TRBV4-1 to TRBJ2-1, with D unclear. The CDR3 totals 16 residues. Germline V CDR1 and CDR2: MGHRA, YSYEKL. The V end lost 4 bases, the J end lost 4 bases, and 17 bases lay between the germline ends. CDR3 loop: CASSPHPGRPYNEQFF. The DNA of the CDR3 is TGCGCCAGCAGCCCTCACCCTGGGCGGCCATACAATGAGCAGTTCTTC.

V and J are TRBV19 and TRBJ2-1; 13 bases are shared with TRBD2. Germline values: CDR1 LNHDA, CDR2 SQIVND (reference sequence). CDR3 length: 13 residues. The trim removed 9 bases at V and 11 bases at J, leaving 7 bases unmatched. The CDR3 bases are TGTGCCAGCCGGGGACTAGCGGGAAGCAAGCAGTTCTTC. Encoded protein: CASRGLAGSKQFF.

The chain couples TRBV27 to TRBJ1-5; the D gene is possibly TRBD1 (5 bases). CDR1 and CDR2 (germline): MNHEY, SMNVEV (reference sequence). This CDR3 has 15 residues. Trimming cost V 3 bases and J 3 bases, with 12 bases left between them. CDR3 loop: CASSFFQGDNQPQHF. Written as DNA, the CDR3 is TGTGCCAGCAGTTTTTTCCAGGGCGACAATCAGCCCCAGCATTTT.

The rearrangement uses TRBV28 and TRBJ1-1; 7 bases line up with TRBD1. With V trimmed by 5 bases and J by 2 bases, 5 bases remained unmatched. The CDR3 is made up of 14 amino acids. Germline values: CDR1 MDHEN, CDR2 SYDVKM. The CDR3 coding sequence is TGTGCCAGCAGTGTACAGGGGTCAAACACTGAAGCTTTCTTT. It translates to CASSVQGSNTEAFF.

This chain uses TRBV7-9 with TRBJ1-5; D perhaps matches TRBD1 (5 bases). CDR1 and CDR2 from the germline V gene are SEHNR and FQNEAQ (reference sequence). This CDR3 is 16 amino acids long. V was trimmed by 1 base and J by 4 bases, leaving 14 bases between them. The CDR3 reads CASSLGAPGKNQPQHF. The DNA of the CDR3 is TGTGCCAGCAGCTTAGGGGCCCCAGGGAAGAATCAGCCCCAGCATTTT.

The chain joins TRBV6-5 to TRBJ2-5; TRBD2 aligns across 7 bases. V was clipped by 5 bases and J by 5 bases; unmatched bases: 5. This CDR3 is built from 13 residues. Germline V CDR1 and CDR2: MNHEY, SVGAGI. The CDR3 nucleotides read TGTGCCAGCAGTCCTTGGGGAGGGGAGACCCAGTACTTC. Its protein is CASSPWGGETQYF.

This chain connects TRBV7-9 to TRBJ2-3; 13 nucleotides line up with TRBD2. This CDR3 is 16 amino acids long. Germline lookup yields CDR1 SEHNR and CDR2 FQNEAQ (reference sequence). V trimming: 5 bases; J trimming: 4 bases; junction bases outside the gene matches: 6. Written as DNA, the CDR3 is TGTGCCAGCAGCCGAGGACTAGCGGGAGCGCCAGATACGCAGTATTTT. It codes for CASSRGLAGAPDTQYF.

The chain carries TRBV29-1 and TRBJ2-3; TRBD2 matches at 14 bases. J was trimmed by 8 bases and V by 6 bases; bases with no gene match: 10. Germline assignment: CDR1 SQVTM and CDR2 ANQGSEA. The CDR3 sequence is 15 residues long. In DNA, the CDR3 is TGCAGCGTAGAGGGGACTAGCGGGAGTTTGGGTACGCAGTATTTT. It yields the protein CSVEGTSGSLGTQYF.

The rearrangement links TRBV29-1 to TRBJ1-2; D gene ambiguous. Looked up from germline, CDR1 is SQVTM and CDR2 is ANQGSEA. Trimming removed 0 bases from V and 2 bases from J, with 13 bases in between. The CDR3 is made up of 15 amino acids. The CDR3 DNA is TGCAGCGTTGAAGAATTGGTCCGGGTGAACTATGGCTACACCTTC. It codes for CSVEELVRVNYGYTF.

The table lists this clone with a count of one. V and J are TRBV29-1 and TRBJ2-2, with TRBD1 matching over 8 bases. The CDR3 covers 12 residues. Per the germline V gene, CDR1 is SQVTM and CDR2 is ANQGSEA. The trim removed 6 bases at V and 7 bases at J, leaving 4 bases unmatched. As DNA, the CDR3 is TGCAGCGTGACAGGGGAAAACGGGGAGCTGTTTTTT. Protein: CSVTGENGELFF.

This clone has only one observation. The chain employs TRBV7-6 and TRBJ2-1, with D possibly being TRBD1 (5 bases). The V gene lost 2 bases and the J gene lost 9 bases, with 8 bases spanning the gap. Germline-derived CDR1 and CDR2 are SGHVS and FNYEAQ. The CDR3 length is 12 residues. CDR3 loop: CASSLQGVEQFF. CDR3 bases: TGTGCCAGCAGCTTACAGGGCGTTGAGCAGTTCTTC.

The chain links TRBV5-6 to TRBJ1-1, with a possible D match to TRBD1 (6 bases). V lost 4 bases, J lost 3 bases, and 16 bases lay in between. Germline-derived CDR1 and CDR2 are SGHDT and YYEEEE. The CDR3 totals 15 residues. As DNA, the CDR3 is TGTGCCAGCAGCGGGGAACAGGGAATGGACACTGAAGCTTTCTTT. This encodes CASSGEQGMDTEAFF.

The chain links TRBV6-1 to TRBJ1-1; tentatively, D is TRBD1 (5 bases). V lost 3 bases and J lost 4, with 12 bases in between. The germline CDR1 and CDR2 sequences are MNHNS and SASEGT. The CDR3 totals 14 residues. CDR3 bases: TGTGCCAGCAGTGAGCCCTATGGGGGCACTGAAGCTTTCTTT. It specifies CASSEPYGGTEAFF.

This sequence joins TRBV7-9 and TRBJ2-1; no definite D call. Trimming took 5 bases from V and 4 from J, leaving 15 bases between them. The V gene's germline CDR1 is SEHNR and CDR2 FQNEAQ (reference sequence). CDR3 size: 15 residues. The CDR3 region is CASSARVADYNEQFF. The CDR3 bases are TGTGCCAGCAGCGCCCGGGTAGCCGATTACAATGAGCAGTTCTTC.

A single count supports this clone. This sequence joins TRBV7-6 and TRBJ2-5, with D possibly matching TRBD1 (5 bases). Trimming stripped 5 bases from V and 1 base from J, with 11 bases between. The CDR3 runs 14 residues. CDR1 is SGHVS, CDR2 FNYEAQ, per germline. The CDR3 sequence: CASSTGHFQETQYF. For the CDR3, the DNA is TGTGCCAGCAGCACCGGACATTTCCAAGAGACCCAGTACTTC.

This clone was observed once. The chain links TRBV5-8 to TRBJ2-2; D is unclear. The V gene's germline CDR1 is SGHTS and CDR2 YDEGEE. Trimming pared 0 bases from V and 2 bases from J, leaving 8 bases between. This CDR3 contains 15 residues. Here the CDR3 reads CASSLVAVNTGELFF. The CDR3 DNA is TGTGCCAGCAGCTTGGTGGCAGTTAACACCGGGGAGCTGTTTTTT. Full variable domain (outside the CDR3, taken from reference TRBV5-8 and TRBJ2-2): EAGVTQSPTHLIKTRGQQATLRCSPISGHTSVYWYQQALGLGLQFLLWYDEGEERNRGNFPPRFSGRQFPNYSSELNVNALELEDSALYLCASSLVAVNTGELFFGEGSRLTVL.

The rearrangement uses TRBV19 and TRBJ2-2; 8 nucleotides match TRBD1. V lost 6 bases and J lost 5; bases outside the gene matches: 2. This CDR3 has 13 amino acids. Germline loops: CDR1 LNHDA, CDR2 SQIVND (reference sequence). Written as DNA, the CDR3 is TGTGCCAGTAGCCACAGGGGGACCGGGGAGCTGTTTTTT. It is translated as CASSHRGTGELFF.

This sequence joins TRBV10-2 and TRBJ1-2, with 10 positions matching TRBD1. This CDR3 is 13 amino acids long. Germline values: CDR1 WSHSY, CDR2 SAAADI. V lost 6 bases, J lost 6 bases, and 4 bases stayed unmatched. The CDR3 here is CASRGGTGDGYTF. Written as DNA, the CDR3 is TGCGCCAGCAGGGGCGGGACAGGGGATGGCTACACCTTC.

This sequence joins TRBV7-2 and TRBJ2-1; TRBD1 aligns across 7 bases. Trimming cost V 4 bases and J 5 bases; bases outside gene matches: 11. CDR3 length: 16 residues. Per germline, CDR1 SGHTA and CDR2 FQGNSA. For the CDR3, the DNA is TGTGCCAGCAGCTCGGGACAGCACCGACTAAACAATGAGCAGTTCTTC. Translated, it gives CASSSGQHRLNNEQFF.

This sequence joins TRBV7-8 and TRBJ2-3, with D maybe TRBD2 (6 bases). CDR1 and CDR2 (germline): SGHVS, FQNEAQ. The CDR3 has 15 residues. V lost 5 bases to trimming and J lost 1 base, with 13 bases between them. This chain's CDR3 is CASSQTSGGTDTQYF. The CDR3 DNA is TGTGCCAGCAGCCAAACTTCGGGGGGCACAGATACGCAGTATTTT.